This TCR beta chain was recovered during a study of T cell responses to AZD1222 COVID-19 vaccine. J gave up 3 bases and V 2 bases, and 6 bases lay outside the gene matches. The CDR3 is 15 amino acids. CDR1 and CDR2 from the germline V gene are MDHEN and SYDVKM. Libraries were prepared by immunoSEQ multiplex PCR; TCRdb keeps only in-frame clonotypes and omits some of them. The table shows about 120,000 clones, with about 90% occurring only once. The table lists this clone with a count of one. The receptor was isolated from an adult in good health. The chain has TRBV28 and TRBJ2-7, with TRBD1 identical over 8 bases. Source: peripheral blood, taken on day 0 of AZD1222 vaccination. The CDR3 DNA reads TGTGCCAGCAGTTTAATTGCAGGGGGCTTCTACGAGCAGTACTTC. Amino acids: CASSLIAGGFYEQYF.